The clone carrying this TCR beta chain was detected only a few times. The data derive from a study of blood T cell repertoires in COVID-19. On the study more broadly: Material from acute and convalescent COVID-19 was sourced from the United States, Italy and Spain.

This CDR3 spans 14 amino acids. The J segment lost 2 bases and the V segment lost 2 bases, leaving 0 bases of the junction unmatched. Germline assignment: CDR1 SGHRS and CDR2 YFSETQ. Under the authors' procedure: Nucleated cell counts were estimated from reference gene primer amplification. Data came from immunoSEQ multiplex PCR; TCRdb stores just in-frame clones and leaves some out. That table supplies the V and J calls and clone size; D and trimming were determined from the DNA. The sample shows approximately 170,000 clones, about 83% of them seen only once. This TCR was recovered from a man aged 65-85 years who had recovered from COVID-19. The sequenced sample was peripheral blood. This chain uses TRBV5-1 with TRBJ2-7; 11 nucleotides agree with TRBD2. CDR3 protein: CASSFSGRAYEQYF. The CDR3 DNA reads TGCGCCAGCAGCTTTAGCGGGAGGGCCTACGAGCAGTACTTC.